The 24 T cell receptor beta chains reported below all come from one sample, sequenced in a study of blood T cell repertoires in COVID-19. Sequencing was performed with immunoSEQ multiplex PCR; in TCRdb, only in-frame clones are kept and a portion is missing. The sample consists of roughly 250,000 clones, roughly nine tenths of them appearing once. The sample comprised PBMCs or T cells enriched from blood (not recorded which). The receptors were sampled from a woman aged 18-35 years who had recovered from COVID-19.

To note about this clone: Other nucleotide sequences in the sample specify the same CDR3. The rearrangement joins TRBV18 to TRBJ2-2, with 8 bases aligning to TRBD2. V lost 3 bases to trimming and J lost 0 bases; unmatched junction nucleotides: 0. The CDR3 is 15 amino acids. CDR1 KGHSH and CDR2 LQKENI come from the germline V gene. Written as DNA, the CDR3 is TGTGCCAGCTCACCGGGACTAGCGAACACCGGGGAGCTGTTTTTT. Residues: CASSPGLANTGELFF.

Comment on this clone: This CDR3 is also generated by other DNA sequences in the sample. This chain connects TRBV30 to TRBJ1-5; 9 bases line up with TRBD1. With V trimmed by 3 bases and J by 4 bases, 4 bases remained unmatched. Germline values: CDR1 GTSNPN, CDR2 SVGIG (reference sequence). The CDR3 consists of 14 residues. This CDR3 is CAWSAGQGNQPQHF. The CDR3 DNA reads TGTGCCTGGAGCGCGGGACAGGGAAATCAGCCCCAGCATTTT.

The genes are TRBV19 and TRBJ1-5; maybe TRBD1 (6 bases). Trimming removed 3 bases at V and 6 bases at J, with 21 bases between. The CDR3 covers 17 residues. Per germline, CDR1 LNHDA and CDR2 SQIVND (reference sequence). DNA of the CDR3: TGTGCCAGTAGTATCTCCGGGGGGCGCATGGAGGGTCAGCCCCAGCATTTT. Translation gives CASSISGGRMEGQPQHF.

This chain uses TRBV19 with TRBJ2-5; the D is unclear. V gave up 3 bases and J gave up 0 bases, with 8 bases separating them. Germline V gives CDR1 LNHDA, CDR2 SQIVND (reference sequence). This CDR3 region has 14 residues. The CDR3 coding sequence is TGTGCCAGTAGTATTTCCCTGTACCAAGAGACCCAGTACTTC. Translation gives CASSISLYQETQYF.

The chain combines TRBV11-2 with TRBJ2-1; D possibly corresponds to TRBD1 (5 bases). The germline gives CDR1 SGHAT, CDR2 FQNNGV. CDR3 length: 13 amino acids. Deletions cut 4 bases from V and 4 bases from J, with 8 bases between. The CDR3 region is CASSSRQYNEQFF. The CDR3 region has the DNA TGTGCCAGCAGCTCCCGACAGTACAATGAGCAGTTCTTC.

This chain joins TRBV5-1 and TRBJ2-3; perhaps TRBD2 as D (5 bases). This CDR3 has 14 amino acids. The V end lost 3 bases, the J end lost 4 bases, and 12 bases lay between the germline ends. Germline V CDR1 and CDR2: SGHRS, YFSETQ. The DNA of the CDR3 is TGCGCCAGCAGCTCGGACGGACTCCCAGATACGCAGTATTTT. This encodes CASSSDGLPDTQYF. Full variable domain (rest looked up from reference TRBV5-1 and TRBJ2-3): KAGVTQTPRYLIKTRGQQVTLSCSPISGHRSVSWYQQTPGQGLQFLFEYFSETQRNKGNFPGRFSGRQFSNSRSEMNVSTLELGDSALYLCASSSDGLPDTQYFGPGTRLTVL.

CDR3 in DNA: TGTGCTAGTGGTTCGCCCGGGGGGCCCCAGCATTTT. Translation: CASGSPGGPQHF. The chain recombines TRBV12-5 with TRBJ1-5; possible D gene TRBD1, 5 bases. Germline V CDR1 and CDR2: LGHNT, FRNRAP. This CDR3 has 12 amino acids. The V end was cut by 4 bases, the J end by 9 bases, with 10 bases between.

The chain carries TRBV19 and TRBJ1-1; 8 bases match TRBD1. Germline lookup yields CDR1 LNHDA and CDR2 SQIVND (reference sequence). V lost 3 bases and J lost 3; bases outside the gene matches: 9. The CDR3 sequence is 16 residues long. The CDR3 is CASSISDRAYDTEAFF. The CDR3 DNA is TGTGCCAGTAGTATTTCGGACAGGGCGTATGACACTGAAGCTTTCTTT.

This clone has just one count. At the DNA level, this CDR3 is encoded by other sequences in the same sample as well. The chain links TRBV12-3 or TRBV12-4 to TRBJ1-5; 7 bases agree with TRBD1. This CDR3 has 13 amino acids. V lost 8 bases to trimming and J lost 5 bases; unmatched junction nucleotides: 6. For the CDR3, the DNA is TGTGCCAGCTCTCTAGGGGGCGATCAGCCCCAGCATTTT. It codes for CASSLGGDQPQHF.

The rearrangement uses TRBV28 and TRBJ1-2; D remains ambiguous. CDR3 length: 12 residues. The V gene lost 2 bases and the J gene lost 5 bases, with 6 bases spanning the gap. The germline gives CDR1 MDHEN, CDR2 SYDVKM. CDR3 sequence reads: CASSLRLYGYTF. CDR3 DNA sequence: TGTGCCAGCAGTTTAAGACTGTATGGCTACACCTTC.

J is TRBJ2-7 and V is TRBV6-1; no definite D call. This CDR3 contains 15 residues. The germline CDR1 and CDR2 sequences are MNHNS and SASEGT. Trimming stripped 2 bases from V and 5 bases from J, with 16 bases between. The CDR3: CASSEIHSPSDEQYF. The CDR3 nucleotides read TGTGCCAGCAGTGAAATTCATAGTCCCTCGGACGAGCAGTACTTC.

The chain uses TRBV10-3 and TRBJ2-1; D may be TRBD2 (6 bases). V lost 3 bases to trimming and J lost 0 bases, with 9 bases between them. The V gene's germline CDR1 is ENHRY and CDR2 SYGVKD. The CDR3 loop spans 15 amino acids. The CDR3 DNA reads TGTGCCATCAGTGAACGGGGGAGCTCCTACAATGAGCAGTTCTTC. As protein: CAISERGSSYNEQFF.

The chain combines TRBV20-1 with TRBJ2-1; D is possibly TRBD2 (7 bases). Trimming took 3 bases from V and 4 from J, leaving 13 bases between them. This CDR3 is 14 amino acids long. Germline V lookup: CDR1 DFQATT, CDR2 SNEGSKA (reference sequence). The DNA for the CDR3 is TGCAGTGCTAGTAGGCGGGGGCCTTACAATGAGCAGTTCTTC. Protein sequence: CSASRRGPYNEQFF.

The genes are TRBV9 and TRBJ2-3; TRBD2 agrees at 8 bases. Germline CDR1 reads SGDLS; CDR2 reads YYNGEE. The J segment lost 4 bases and the V segment lost 0 bases, leaving 4 bases of the junction unmatched. This CDR3 has 15 amino acids. The CDR3 sequence: CASSVGGRGADTQYF. The CDR3 region has the DNA TGTGCCAGCAGCGTAGGAGGGCGGGGGGCAGATACGCAGTATTTT.

This clone was found once. The chain has TRBV19 and TRBJ1-5; 9 bases fit TRBD1. The V segment lost 5 bases and the J segment 6 bases; nucleotides outside the gene matches: 5. Germline assignment: CDR1 LNHDA and CDR2 SQIVND (reference sequence). This CDR3 comprises 14 residues. The CDR3 here is CASSWTGAVQPQHF. As DNA, the CDR3 is TGTGCCAGTAGTTGGACAGGGGCAGTTCAGCCCCAGCATTTT.

The CDR3 loop reads CAGSRTGDTEAFF. In nucleotides, the CDR3 is TGTGCCGGCTCCCGAACAGGGGACACTGAAGCTTTCTTT. The chain couples TRBV2 to TRBJ1-1, with TRBD1 matching over 7 bases. After removal of 11 bases from V and 3 bases from J, the junction contained 9 bases not matched to a gene. The CDR3 contains 13 residues. Per the germline V gene, CDR1 is SNHLY and CDR2 is FYNNEI.

The V and J genes are TRBV9 and TRBJ2-2; 15 nucleotides match TRBD2. Losses at the gene ends were 3 bases for V and 5 bases for J; bases not matched to a gene: 11. The CDR3 covers 19 residues. CDR1 and CDR2 (germline): SGDLS, YYNGEE. The CDR3 DNA reads as TGTGCCAGCAGCGGTAGGACTAGCGGGGGGGCCTTGAGGACCGGGGAGCTGTTTTTT. It is translated as CASSGRTSGGALRTGELFF.

The chain links TRBV27 to TRBJ1-1; possible D gene TRBD1, 6 bases. This CDR3 has 15 amino acids. The germline V gene encodes CDR1 MNHEY and CDR2 SMNVEV (reference sequence). V lost 5 bases, J lost 8 bases, and 21 bases lay in between. This chain's CDR3 is CASSRARGHPSEAFF. The CDR3 DNA reads as TGTGCCAGCAGTAGGGCCAGGGGCCACCCCTCAGAAGCTTTCTTT.

The genes are TRBV2 and TRBJ2-7; no definite D call. The CDR3 sequence is 11 residues long. Germline CDR1 SNHLY, CDR2 FYNNEI. V was pared by 6 bases and J by 6 bases, with 9 bases between. The CDR3 reads CASRFHFEQYF. The CDR3 nucleotides read TGTGCCAGCAGGTTCCACTTCGAGCAGTACTTC.

The genes are TRBV6-1 and TRBJ1-2; D is unclear. V was shortened by 3 bases and J by 5 bases, with 25 bases between the two germline ends. The length of the CDR3 is 18 residues. The germline V gene encodes CDR1 MNHNS and CDR2 SASEGT. The CDR3 DNA sequence: TGTGCCAGCAGTGACGGTTATCCTGGCAGGTATTCAATTTATGGCTACACCTTC. It specifies CASSDGYPGRYSIYGYTF.

The J gene is TRBJ1-5, the V gene TRBV6-5; D ambiguous. The CDR3 covers 13 residues. The germline V gene encodes CDR1 MNHEY and CDR2 SVGAGI. V was pared by 8 bases and J by 9 bases, with 17 bases between. The CDR3 DNA reads TGTGCCAGCCAAAGGTCATCGGGAGGGCCCCAGCATTTT. Translation gives CASQRSSGGPQHF.

The table lists this clone with a count of one. J is TRBJ1-1 and V is TRBV29-1; D is uncertain. The CDR3 length is 11 residues. The germline CDR1 and CDR2 sequences are SQVTM and ANQGSEA. Trimming took off 5 bases at V and 4 bases at J, with 8 bases between the two ends. CDR3 bases: TGCAGCGTTCTATTTCGCACTGAAGCTTTCTTT. It specifies CSVLFRTEAFF. Using reference TRBV29-1 and TRBJ1-1 for the parts outside the CDR3, the full variable domain is SAVISQKPSRDICQRGTSLTIQCQVDSQVTMMFWYRQQPGQSLTLIATANQGSEATYESGFVIDKFPISRPNLTFSTLTVSNMSPEDSSIYLCSVLFRTEAFFGQGTRLTVV.

As concerns this clone: Other DNA sequences in the same sample also yield this CDR3. V usage is TRBV18 and J usage is TRBJ1-6; a possible D gene is TRBD1 (5 bases). Trimming removed 2 bases at V and 7 bases at J, with 12 bases between. The CDR3 is 15 residues long. The germline V gene encodes CDR1 KGHSH and CDR2 LQKENI. CDR3 sequence: CASSPSGGGNSPLHF. For the CDR3, the DNA is TGTGCCAGCTCACCAAGCGGGGGGGGGAATTCACCCCTCCACTTT.

The chain is built from TRBV29-1 and TRBJ1-5; 8 positions agree with TRBD1. The CDR3 totals 15 residues. Germline V lookup: CDR1 SQVTM, CDR2 ANQGSEA. V was pared by 7 bases and J by 0 bases, with 8 bases of the junction left unmatched. The CDR3 sequence: CSAVTGGYSNQPQHF. The DNA of the CDR3 is TGCAGCGCTGTTACAGGGGGTTATAGCAATCAGCCCCAGCATTTT.